This T cell receptor beta chain came from a study of regulatory T cells in long-lasting Graves disease. General study findings and limits: In persistent patients, shared public clonotypes (roughly 3,000) outnumbered those in new patients (approximately 880).

The sample holds many counts of this clonotype. The antigen remains undetermined. The CDR3 has 12 residues. Per the germline V gene, CDR1 is DFQATT and CDR2 is SNEGSKA (reference sequence). Trimming removed 6 bases from V and 5 bases from J; junction bases left unmatched: 6. Sequencing libraries for TCR beta were prepared with iRepertoire HTBI primers and Arm-PCR of CDR3 regions. TCRdb re-called the multiplex PCR reads with MiXCR, one entry per CDR3 protein. The profile shows some 370,000 distinct CDR3 sequences, roughly 20% of them singletons. Indicated time point: persistent/refractory GD, antithyroid drugs over 5 years with positive TRAb. PBMC-extracted RNA yielded the TCR library.

This receptor was obtained from a female donor with Graves disease. The chain links TRBV20-1 to TRBJ2-5; 7 nucleotides align to TRBD1. Sequences were derived from peripheral blood mononuclear cells (PBMCs), sampled when the disease was refractory, from a patient treated with antithyroid drugs. CDR3 loop: CSADTGDETQYF. CDR3 DNA sequence: TGCAGTGCCGATACAGGGGATGAGACCCAGTACTTC.